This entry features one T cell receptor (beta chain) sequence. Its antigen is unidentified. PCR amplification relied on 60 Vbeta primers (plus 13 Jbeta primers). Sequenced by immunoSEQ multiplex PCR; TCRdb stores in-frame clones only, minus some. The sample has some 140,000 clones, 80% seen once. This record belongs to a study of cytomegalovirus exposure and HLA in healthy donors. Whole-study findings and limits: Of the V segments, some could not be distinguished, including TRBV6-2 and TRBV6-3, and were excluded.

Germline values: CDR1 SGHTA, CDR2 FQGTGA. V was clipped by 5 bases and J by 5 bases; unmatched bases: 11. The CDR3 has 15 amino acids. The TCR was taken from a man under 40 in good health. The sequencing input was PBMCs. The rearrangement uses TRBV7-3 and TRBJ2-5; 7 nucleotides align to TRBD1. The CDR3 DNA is TGTGCCAGCAGCCTCCGGACAGGCCGCGGGGAGACCCAGTACTTC. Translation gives CASSLRTGRGETQYF.